The rows below give T cell receptor beta chains drawn from one sample of a study of blood T cell repertoires in COVID-19. The protocol was immunoSEQ multiplex PCR, while the TCRdb copy is restricted to in-frame clones and leaves out a portion. The table records about 130,000 clones, around 87% of them present only once. The specimen sequenced was peripheral blood. The receptor source for this set is a woman in her 50s who had recovered from COVID-19. Each CDR3 is given with its conserved first and last residue. The D gene is left open where the match is weak. Clone sizes are given selectively: once, few, many, or a class where the clone is expanded.

TRBV18	TRBJ1-2	TRBD1	-	CASSPPVRTRRQGVDGYTF	TGTGCCAGCTCACCACCCGTCCGGACCCGGAGACAGGGGGTGGATGGCTACACCTTC
TRBV5-5	TRBJ2-1	-	-	CASSLVRFPYNEQFF	TGTGCCAGCAGCTTGGTGAGGTTCCCCTACAATGAGCAGTTCTTC
TRBV7-6	TRBJ2-2	TRBD2	few	CASSLGLAGNTGELFF	TGTGCCAGCAGCTTAGGGCTAGCGGGAAACACCGGGGAGCTGTTTTTT
TRBV7-2	TRBJ2-1	TRBD2	-	CASSLGWISGRGNEQFF	TGTGCCAGCAGCTTAGGTTGGATTAGCGGGAGAGGCAATGAGCAGTTCTTC
TRBV19	TRBJ2-5	TRBD1	-	CASSGNRGPQETQYF	TGTGCCAGTAGTGGAAACAGGGGGCCACAAGAGACCCAGTACTTC
TRBV9	TRBJ1-2	-	-	CASSQSAGGYTF	TGTGCCAGCAGCCAGTCGGCAGGTGGCTACACCTTC
TRBV7-3	TRBJ2-2	-	-	CASSLASVTGELFF	TGTGCCAGCAGCTTAGCGTCCGTCACCGGGGAGCTGTTTTTT
TRBV6-2/TRBV6-3	TRBJ2-7	-	-	CASSPPRSTGFIGYEQYF	TGTGCCAGCAGCCCTCCCCGGTCGACAGGCTTTATAGGCTACGAGCAGTACTTC
TRBV4-3	TRBJ2-1	TRBD1	-	CASSRRGDRGMNEQFF	TGCGCCAGCAGCCGCCGAGGGGACAGGGGTATGAATGAGCAGTTCTTC
TRBV2	TRBJ1-6	-	-	CASRDRLNSPLHF	TGTGCCAGCAGAGACAGGCTTAATTCACCCCTCCACTTT
TRBV3-1/TRBV3-2	TRBJ1-1	TRBD1	-	CASSFRGRVTEAFF	TGTGCCAGCAGCTTCAGGGGGCGGGTGACTGAAGCTTTCTTT
TRBV5-5	TRBJ1-2	TRBD1	-	CASSQSKGATYGYTF	TGTGCCAGCAGCCAATCTAAGGGGGCCACATATGGCTACACCTTC
TRBV7-3	TRBJ2-1	-	once	CASSSMSGVDTEQFF	TGTGCCAGCAGCTCTATGTCGGGGGTGGACACTGAGCAGTTCTTC
TRBV6-5	TRBJ2-3	TRBD2	once	CASRSGGTDTQYF	TGTGCCAGCCGTAGCGGGGGCACAGATACGCAGTATTTT
TRBV7-2	TRBJ2-7	-	-	CASSLDSNLPYEQYF	TGTGCCAGCAGCTTGGACAGCAACCTACCCTACGAGCAGTACTTC
TRBV3-1/TRBV3-2	TRBJ2-5	-	-	CASSQVTVLETQYF	TGTGCCAGCAGCCAAGTCACGGTTTTGGAGACCCAGTACTTC
TRBV25-1	TRBJ1-1	TRBD1	-	CASSGLDRVGAFF	TGTGCCAGCAGCGGGTTAGACAGGGTTGGAGCTTTCTTT
TRBV2	TRBJ2-2	TRBD1	-	CASTDRGHYDTGELFF	TGTGCCAGCACGGACAGGGGTCACTACGACACCGGGGAGCTGTTTTTT
TRBV5-1	TRBJ1-1	-	-	CASSLATGYRLEAFF	TGCGCCAGCAGCTTGGCCACGGGATACCGACTTGAAGCTTTCTTT
TRBV5-4	TRBJ2-3	TRBD2	-	CASSLGGGQDTQYF	TGTGCCAGCAGCTTGGGGGGAGGGCAAGATACGCAGTATTTT
TRBV12-5	TRBJ2-1	-	-	CASGWGWSGGVSNEQFF	TGTGCTAGTGGTTGGGGTTGGTCGGGCGGGGTTTCCAATGAGCAGTTCTTC
TRBV18	TRBJ1-4	TRBD1	-	CASSREIGGARNEKLFF	TGTGCCAGCTCACGCGAGATAGGGGGCGCAAGGAATGAAAAACTGTTTTTT
TRBV7-2	TRBJ2-7	TRBD2	-	CASSFLAGDSYEQYF	TGTGCCAGCAGCTTTCTAGCGGGGGACTCCTACGAGCAGTACTTC
TRBV30	TRBJ2-1	-	few	CAWSRGWKHNEQFF	TGTGCCTGGAGTCGGGGATGGAAGCACAATGAGCAGTTCTTC
TRBV19	TRBJ2-5	TRBD1	-	CASSIGTGGRETQYF	TGTGCCAGTAGTATTGGGACAGGGGGTCGAGAGACCCAGTACTTC
TRBV5-1	TRBJ1-2	-	-	CASSFSTGRDYGYTF	TGCGCCAGCAGCTTTAGTACAGGGAGAGACTATGGCTACACCTTC
TRBV28	TRBJ1-2	-	-	CASIPAGGRRRSGYTF	TGTGCCAGCATTCCCGCGGGGGGGAGGCGCCGGAGTGGCTACACCTTC
TRBV7-2	TRBJ1-4	-	-	CASSLDASDEKLFF	TGTGCCAGCAGCTTAGATGCGTCGGATGAAAAACTGTTTTTT
TRBV4-2	TRBJ1-2	-	-	CASSQDLPGNYGYTF	TGTGCCAGCAGCCAAGATCTGCCAGGAAACTATGGCTACACCTTC
TRBV4-1	TRBJ2-3	TRBD2	once	CASSQGSGRKRTDTQYF	TGCGCCAGCAGCCAGGGTAGCGGGAGAAAGCGGACAGATACGCAGTATTTT
TRBV5-1	TRBJ2-7	-	once	CASSLPGDEQYF	TGCGCCAGCAGCCTGCCGGGGGACGAGCAGTACTTC
TRBV11-3	TRBJ2-7	TRBD2	-	CASSLVAGGGEQYF	TGTGCCAGCAGCTTAGTAGCGGGAGGGGGAGAGCAGTACTTC
TRBV18	TRBJ1-1	-	-	CATSAGAITEAFF	TGTGCCACAAGCGCGGGGGCTATCACTGAAGCTTTCTTT
TRBV2	TRBJ1-6	TRBD1	many	CASGQVPYSPLHF	TGTGCCAGCGGACAGGTCCCGTATTCACCCCTCCACTTT
TRBV5-1	TRBJ1-2	TRBD1	few	CASSAETGNGYTF	TGCGCCAGCAGCGCCGAGACAGGGAATGGCTACACCTTC
TRBV11-3	TRBJ1-1	-	-	CASTAVGGTTFF	TGTGCCAGCACCGCGGTGGGGGGAACGACTTTCTTT
TRBV7-6	TRBJ2-5	-	-	CASRYGLQETQYF	TGTGCCAGCAGATACGGACTCCAAGAGACCCAGTACTTC
TRBV29-1	TRBJ2-5	-	-	CSVIGIQETQYF	TGCAGCGTTATCGGGATTCAAGAGACCCAGTACTTC
TRBV19	TRBJ2-1	TRBD2	few	CASSTGTSAYNEQFF	TGTGCCAGTAGTACCGGGACTAGCGCATACAATGAGCAGTTCTTC
TRBV2	TRBJ1-1	-	-	CASSDERWTEAFF	TGTGCCAGCAGTGATGAGAGATGGACTGAAGCTTTCTTT
TRBV19	TRBJ2-1	-	once	CASSRLEKYNEQFF	TGTGCCAGTAGTCGCCTGGAGAAGTACAATGAGCAGTTCTTC